What follows are 20 T cell receptor beta chains derived from one specimen sequenced in a study of blood T cell repertoires in COVID-19. Sequencing was performed with immunoSEQ multiplex PCR; in TCRdb, only in-frame clones are kept and a portion is missing. The table shows about 280,000 clones, with around 90% occurring only once. The sequenced sample consisted of PBMCs or T cells enriched from blood (not recorded which). The origin of the receptors is a woman in her thirties with acute COVID-19.

V usage is TRBV24-1 and J usage is TRBJ2-1; 12 bases agree with TRBD2. From germline, CDR1 is KGHDR and CDR2 SFDVKD. The CDR3 is 16 amino acids. V was clipped by 12 bases and J by 8 bases; unmatched bases: 16. The CDR3 region is CASSGTSGPYGDEQFF. The DNA for the CDR3 is TGTGCCTCATCCGGGACTAGCGGGCCCTATGGGGATGAGCAGTTCTTC.

The chain recombines TRBV5-6 with TRBJ1-1; 7 nucleotides align to TRBD1. Germline V gene data show CDR1 as SGHDT and CDR2 as YYEEEE. The CDR3 consists of 12 residues. J was trimmed by 10 bases and V by 4 bases; bases with no gene match: 7. Here the CDR3 reads CASSREGARAFF. In DNA form, the CDR3 reads TGTGCCAGCAGCCGGGAGGGGGCTCGAGCTTTCTTT. The entire variable domain, with the rest obtained from reference TRBV5-6 and TRBJ1-1, is as follows: DAGVTQSPTHLIKTRGQQVTLRCSPKSGHDTVSWYQQALGQGPQFIFQYYEEEERQRGNFPDRFSGHQFPNYSSELNVNALLLGDSALYLCASSREGARAFFGQGTRLTVV.

CDR3 region: CASSRDTSGELFF. CDR3 nucleotide sequence: TGTGCCAGCAGCCGAGACACTTCCGGGGAGCTGTTTTTT. J is TRBJ2-2 and V is TRBV7-3; D remains unclear. This CDR3 has 13 amino acids. V was cut by 5 bases and J by 6 bases, with 10 bases left in between. CDR1 SGHTA and CDR2 FQGTGA come from the germline V gene.

J is TRBJ2-1 and V is TRBV7-9, with TRBD2 identical over 10 bases. V lost 2 bases, J lost 9 bases, and 13 bases stayed unmatched. The germline V gene has CDR1 SEHNR and CDR2 FQNEAQ (reference sequence). The CDR3 extends over 17 amino acids. Here the CDR3 reads CASSLTSVLAGEGEQFF. The CDR3 nucleotides are TGTGCCAGCAGCTTAACTTCAGTGCTAGCGGGAGAGGGTGAGCAGTTCTTC.

The V and J genes are TRBV29-1 and TRBJ1-4; no clear D. V shed 7 bases and J shed 3 bases, with 18 bases lying between them. CDR1 and CDR2 from the germline V gene are SQVTM and ANQGSEA. This CDR3 is 15 amino acids long. The CDR3 region is CSARTGNVANEKLFF. In nucleotides, the CDR3 is TGCAGCGCCCGGACGGGGAACGTGGCTAATGAAAAACTGTTTTTT.

The chain is built from TRBV28 and TRBJ2-7; D remains unclear. This CDR3 has 13 amino acids. Deletions cut 4 bases from V and 2 bases from J, with 9 bases between. The germline gives CDR1 MDHEN, CDR2 SYDVKM. The CDR3 region has the DNA TGTGCCAGCAGTTACGGCCTAGCCTACGAGCAGTACTTC. This codes for CASSYGLAYEQYF.

The chain uses TRBV29-1 and TRBJ2-1; possible D gene TRBD2, 7 bases. Trimming left V 3 bases short and J 9 bases short, with 21 bases between. Germline assignment: CDR1 SQVTM and CDR2 ANQGSEA. The CDR3 sequence is 15 residues long. In DNA, the CDR3 is TGCAGCGTTGACGCCCCGGGGGGCGCCGGGGGTGAGCAGTTCTTC. The encoded protein is CSVDAPGGAGGEQFF.

CDR3 residues: CASSYSTLAGKYEQYF. CDR3 DNA: TGTGCCAGCAGTTACTCGACGCTAGCCGGGAAATACGAGCAGTACTTC. The chain combines TRBV6-5 with TRBJ2-7; possible D gene TRBD2, 5 bases. CDR1 is MNHEY and CDR2 is SVGAGI in the germline V gene. The V and J ends lost 0 bases and 4 bases respectively, with 16 bases between them. The CDR3 has 16 residues.

The chain is built from TRBV12-3 or TRBV12-4 and TRBJ1-1; 10 positions agree with TRBD1. Trimming removed 4 bases from V and 10 bases from J; junction bases left unmatched: 3. The CDR3 spans 12 residues. CDR3 in DNA: TGTGCCAGCAGTTGGGGACAGGGGCCAGCTTTCTTT. It specifies CASSWGQGPAFF.

This clone was seen a few times. DNA of the CDR3: TGTGCCAGCAGCCGGGACAGGAAAAGCTACGAGCAGTACTTC. This translates into CASSRDRKSYEQYF. This rearrangement joins TRBV6-6 to TRBJ2-7, with 8 bases fitting TRBD1. Per germline, CDR1 MNHNY and CDR2 SVGAGI (reference sequence). The trim removed 6 bases at V and 3 bases at J, leaving 7 bases unmatched. The CDR3 extends over 14 amino acids.

The chain joins TRBV9 to TRBJ2-1; possible D gene TRBD2, 6 bases. The CDR3 extends over 18 amino acids. Trimming cost V 4 bases and J 0 bases, with 20 bases left between them. The germline CDR1 and CDR2 sequences are SGDLS and YYNGEE. The CDR3 reads CASSSTRRGSSSYNEQFF. In nucleotides, the CDR3 is TGTGCCAGCAGCTCAACCCGGAGGGGCAGTAGCTCCTACAATGAGCAGTTCTTC.

This chain links TRBV27 with TRBJ2-5; 8 nucleotides align to TRBD2. The CDR3 is 15 amino acids. Germline CDR1 reads MNHEY; CDR2 reads SMNVEV (reference sequence). Trimming removed 5 bases from V and 5 bases from J; junction bases left unmatched: 10. DNA of the CDR3: TGTGCCAGCAGTCCTAGCGGGCTACTTGGGGAGACCCAGTACTTC. Encoded protein: CASSPSGLLGETQYF.

The V call is TRBV2, the J call TRBJ2-7; tentatively, D is TRBD1 (5 bases). The germline V gene has CDR1 SNHLY and CDR2 FYNNEI. V lost 11 bases, J lost 3 bases, and 11 bases lay in between. The CDR3 length is 11 residues. The CDR3 nucleotides read TGTGCCGGATCAGGGATCTACGAGCAGTACTTC. This encodes CAGSGIYEQYF.

This chain joins TRBV6-5 and TRBJ1-2; tentative D call: TRBD1 (6 bases). Trimming cost V 6 bases and J 4 bases, with 18 bases left between them. CDR1 and CDR2 (germline): MNHEY, SVGAGI. The CDR3 spans 15 residues. The CDR3 reads CASRLTGYGGYGYTF. CDR3 bases: TGTGCCAGCAGGCTTACAGGGTATGGCGGCTATGGCTACACCTTC.

This chain uses TRBV3-1 (or the pseudogene TRBV3-2) with TRBJ2-3; 9 nucleotides agree with TRBD2. Germline CDR1 LGHDT, CDR2 YNNKEL (reference sequence). The CDR3 runs 15 residues. The ends lost 4 bases at V and 2 bases at J; junction bases unmatched: 4. CDR3 sequence: CASSLLAGSTDTQYF. The CDR3 bases are TGTGCCAGCAGCCTTCTAGCGGGATCCACAGATACGCAGTATTTT.

The chain is built from TRBV9 and TRBJ2-1, with TRBD2 as a possible D gene (6 bases). This CDR3 has 11 amino acids. Germline CDR1 and CDR2: SGDLS and YYNGEE. Trimming removed 3 bases at V and 9 bases at J, with 7 bases between. DNA of the CDR3: TGTGCCAGCAGCGCCGGGAGTGAGCAGTTCTTC. Protein: CASSAGSEQFF.

The chain has TRBV7-9 and TRBJ1-2, with 7 bases fitting TRBD1. After removal of 6 bases from V and 4 bases from J, the junction contained 8 bases not matched to a gene. Germline V CDR1 and CDR2: SEHNR, FQNEAQ (reference sequence). CDR3 length: 14 residues. The CDR3 coding sequence is TGTGCCAGCAGTCCCACGGGACAGTCCTATGGCTACACCTTC. Its protein is CASSPTGQSYGYTF.

The rearrangement links TRBV3-1 (or the pseudogene TRBV3-2) to TRBJ2-3; 7 nucleotides line up with TRBD2. The J segment lost 5 bases and the V segment lost 3 bases, leaving 5 bases of the junction unmatched. The CDR3 is 14 amino acids. CDR1 is LGHDT, CDR2 YNNKEL, per germline (reference sequence). The CDR3 bases are TGTGCCAGCAGCCACGCGGGAGTGGGAGATACGCAGTATTTT. Translated: CASSHAGVGDTQYF.

The CDR3 DNA reads TGTGCCAGCATCGAGCCGGGACAGGGGAGGAGTGAGCAGTTCTTC. This encodes CASIEPGQGRSEQFF. V and J are TRBV28 and TRBJ2-1; 10 bases map to TRBD1. The J segment lost 9 bases and the V segment lost 7 bases, leaving 12 bases of the junction unmatched. The germline CDR1 and CDR2 sequences are MDHEN and SYDVKM. This CDR3 is 15 amino acids long. Looking up the rest from reference TRBV28 and TRBJ2-1 gives the full variable domain: DVKVTQSSRYLVKRTGEKVFLECVQDMDHENMFWYRQDPGLGLRLIYFSYDVKMKEKGDIPEGYSVSREKKERFSLILESASTNQTSMYLCASIEPGQGRSEQFFGPGTRLTVL.

The chain joins TRBV19 to TRBJ2-3; D possibly corresponds to TRBD2 (6 bases). V was trimmed by 4 bases and J by 1 base, leaving 15 bases between them. Looked up from germline, CDR1 is LNHDA and CDR2 is SQIVND (reference sequence). The CDR3 sequence is 16 residues long. CDR3 sequence reads: CASSTLGRRGTDTQYF. Written as DNA, the CDR3 is TGTGCCAGTAGTACCCTCGGCCGGAGGGGCACAGATACGCAGTATTTT.